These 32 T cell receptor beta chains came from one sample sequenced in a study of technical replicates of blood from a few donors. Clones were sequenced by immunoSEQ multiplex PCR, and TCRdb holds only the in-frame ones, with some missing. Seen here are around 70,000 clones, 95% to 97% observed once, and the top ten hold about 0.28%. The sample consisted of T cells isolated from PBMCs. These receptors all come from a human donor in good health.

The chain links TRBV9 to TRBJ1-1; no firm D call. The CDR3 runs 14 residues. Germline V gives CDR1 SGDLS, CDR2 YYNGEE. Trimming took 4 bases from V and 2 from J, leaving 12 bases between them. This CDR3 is CASSSRETNTEAFF. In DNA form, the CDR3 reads TGTGCCAGCAGCTCTCGGGAGACTAACACTGAAGCTTTCTTT.

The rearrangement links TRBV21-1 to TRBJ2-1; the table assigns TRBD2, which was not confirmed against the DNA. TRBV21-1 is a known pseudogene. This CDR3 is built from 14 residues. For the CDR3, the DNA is TGTGCCAGCAGCAAAGTCACAGCGGGAGAAGAGCAGTTCTTC. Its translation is CASSKVTAGEEQFF.

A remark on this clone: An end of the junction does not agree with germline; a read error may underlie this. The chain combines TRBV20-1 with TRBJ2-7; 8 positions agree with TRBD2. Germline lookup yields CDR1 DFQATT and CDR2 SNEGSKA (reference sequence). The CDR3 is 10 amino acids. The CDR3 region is CSARGLAGRF. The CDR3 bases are TGCAGTGCTAGAGGTCTAGCGGGTAGGTTC.

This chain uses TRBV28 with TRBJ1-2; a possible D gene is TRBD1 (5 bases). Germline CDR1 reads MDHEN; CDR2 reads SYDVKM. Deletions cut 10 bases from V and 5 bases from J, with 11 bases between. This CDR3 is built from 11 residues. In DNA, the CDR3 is TGTGCCAACCAGGGCCCTTATGGCTACACCTTC. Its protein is CANQGPYGYTF.

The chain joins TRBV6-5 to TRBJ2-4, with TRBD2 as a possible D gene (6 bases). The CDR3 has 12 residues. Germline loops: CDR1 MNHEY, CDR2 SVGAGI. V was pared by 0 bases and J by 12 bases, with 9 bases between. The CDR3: CASSYSGGDQYF. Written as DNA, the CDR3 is TGTGCCAGCAGTTACTCAGGCGGGGATCAGTACTTC.

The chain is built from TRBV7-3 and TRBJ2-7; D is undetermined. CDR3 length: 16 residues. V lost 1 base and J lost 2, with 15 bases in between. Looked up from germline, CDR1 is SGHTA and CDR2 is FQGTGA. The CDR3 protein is CASSLKASFEAYEQYF. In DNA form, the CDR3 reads TGTGCCAGCAGCTTAAAGGCCTCCTTTGAGGCCTACGAGCAGTACTTC.

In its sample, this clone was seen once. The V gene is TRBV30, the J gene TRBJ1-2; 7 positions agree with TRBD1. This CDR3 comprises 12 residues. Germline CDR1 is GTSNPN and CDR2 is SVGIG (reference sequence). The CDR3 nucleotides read TGTGCATGTGGGACAGAAACTGATGGCTACACCTTC. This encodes CACGTETDGYTF.

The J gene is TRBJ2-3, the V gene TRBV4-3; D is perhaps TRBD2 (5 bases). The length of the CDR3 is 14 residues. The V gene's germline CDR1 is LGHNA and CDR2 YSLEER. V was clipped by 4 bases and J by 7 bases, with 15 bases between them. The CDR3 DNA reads TGCGCCAGCAGCCCCCTGGAGGTCCCCAATACGCAGTATTTT. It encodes CASSPLEVPNTQYF.

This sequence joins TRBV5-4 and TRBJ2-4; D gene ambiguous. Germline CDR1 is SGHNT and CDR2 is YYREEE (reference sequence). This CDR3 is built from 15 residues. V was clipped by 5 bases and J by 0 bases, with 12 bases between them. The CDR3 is CASSQSGIAKNIQYF. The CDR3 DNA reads TGTGCCAGCAGTCAGTCGGGTATAGCCAAAAACATTCAGTACTTC.

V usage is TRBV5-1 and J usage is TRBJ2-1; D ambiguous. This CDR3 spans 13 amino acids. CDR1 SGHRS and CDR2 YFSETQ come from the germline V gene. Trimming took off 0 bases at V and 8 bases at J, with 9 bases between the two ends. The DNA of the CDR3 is TGCGCCAGCAGCTTGGGCCCCGGTGATGAGCAGTTCTTC. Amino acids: CASSLGPGDEQFF.

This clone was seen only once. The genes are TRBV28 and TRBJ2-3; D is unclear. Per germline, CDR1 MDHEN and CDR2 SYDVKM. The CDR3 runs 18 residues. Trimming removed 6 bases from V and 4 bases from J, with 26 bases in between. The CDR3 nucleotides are TGTGCCAGCAGCCGGCCCTTTCAAGACGGAGACGTCGCAGATACGCAGTATTTT. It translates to CASSRPFQDGDVADTQYF.

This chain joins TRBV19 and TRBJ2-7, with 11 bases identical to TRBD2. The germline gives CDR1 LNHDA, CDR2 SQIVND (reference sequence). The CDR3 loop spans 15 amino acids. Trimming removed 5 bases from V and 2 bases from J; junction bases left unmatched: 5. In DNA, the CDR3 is TGTGCCAGTAGTTACGGGACTAGCGGTACCTACGAGCAGTACTTC. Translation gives CASSYGTSGTYEQYF.

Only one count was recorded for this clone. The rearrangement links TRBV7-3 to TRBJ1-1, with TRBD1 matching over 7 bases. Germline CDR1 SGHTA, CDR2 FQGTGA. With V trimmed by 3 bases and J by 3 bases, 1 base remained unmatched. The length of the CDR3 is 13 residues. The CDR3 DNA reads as TGTGCCAGCAGCTTCGACAGGGACACTGAAGCTTTCTTT. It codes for CASSFDRDTEAFF.

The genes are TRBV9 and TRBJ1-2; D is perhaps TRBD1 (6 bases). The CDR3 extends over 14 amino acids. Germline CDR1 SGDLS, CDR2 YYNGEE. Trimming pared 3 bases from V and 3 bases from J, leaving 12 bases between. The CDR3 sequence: CASSGSNRDYGYTF. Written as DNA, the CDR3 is TGTGCCAGCAGCGGGTCGAACAGGGACTATGGCTACACCTTC.

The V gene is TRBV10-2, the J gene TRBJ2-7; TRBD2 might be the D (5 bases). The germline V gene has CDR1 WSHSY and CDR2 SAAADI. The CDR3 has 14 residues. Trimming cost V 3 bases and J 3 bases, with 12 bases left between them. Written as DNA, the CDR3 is TGCGCCAGCAGTGAAATCATAGGACTCTACGAGCAGTACTTC. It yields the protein CASSEIIGLYEQYF.

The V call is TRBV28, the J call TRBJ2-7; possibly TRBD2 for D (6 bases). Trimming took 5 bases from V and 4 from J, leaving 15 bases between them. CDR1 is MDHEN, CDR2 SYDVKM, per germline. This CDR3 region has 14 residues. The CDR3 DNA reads TGTGCCAGCAGTACCCCCGGGGGAAAGTACGAGCAGTACTTC. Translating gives CASSTPGGKYEQYF.

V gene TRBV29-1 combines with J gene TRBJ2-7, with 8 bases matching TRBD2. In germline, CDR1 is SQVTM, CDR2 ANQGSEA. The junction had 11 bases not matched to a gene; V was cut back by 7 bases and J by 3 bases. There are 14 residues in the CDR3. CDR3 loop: CSAKSGRGDYEQYF. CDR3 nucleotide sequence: TGCAGCGCTAAGAGCGGGAGAGGGGACTACGAGCAGTACTTC.

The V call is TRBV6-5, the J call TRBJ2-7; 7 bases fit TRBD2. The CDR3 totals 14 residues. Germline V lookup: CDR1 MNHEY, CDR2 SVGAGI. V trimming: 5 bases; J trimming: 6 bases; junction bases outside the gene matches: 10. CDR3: CASSPTGEGIEQYF. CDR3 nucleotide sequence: TGTGCCAGCAGTCCCACTGGGGAGGGGATCGAGCAGTACTTC.

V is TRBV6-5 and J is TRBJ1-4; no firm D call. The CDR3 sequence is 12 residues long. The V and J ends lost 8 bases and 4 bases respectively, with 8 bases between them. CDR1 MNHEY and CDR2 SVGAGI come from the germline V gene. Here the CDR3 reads CASGLYNEKLFF. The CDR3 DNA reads TGTGCCAGCGGGCTTTATAATGAAAAACTGTTTTTT.

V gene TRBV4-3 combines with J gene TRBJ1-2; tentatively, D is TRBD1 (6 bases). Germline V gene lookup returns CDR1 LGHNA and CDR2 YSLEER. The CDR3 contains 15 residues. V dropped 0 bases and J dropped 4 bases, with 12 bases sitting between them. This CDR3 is CASSQDRGGPYGYTF. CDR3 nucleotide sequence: TGCGCCAGCAGCCAAGATCGGGGGGGCCCCTATGGCTACACCTTC.

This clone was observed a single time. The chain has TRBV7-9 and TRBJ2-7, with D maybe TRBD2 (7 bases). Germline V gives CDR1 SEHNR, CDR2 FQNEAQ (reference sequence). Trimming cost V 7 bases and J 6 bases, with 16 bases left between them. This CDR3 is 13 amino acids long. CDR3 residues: CASTGTSGGEQYF. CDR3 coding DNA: TGTGCCAGCACCGGGACATCGGGGGGCGAGCAGTACTTC.

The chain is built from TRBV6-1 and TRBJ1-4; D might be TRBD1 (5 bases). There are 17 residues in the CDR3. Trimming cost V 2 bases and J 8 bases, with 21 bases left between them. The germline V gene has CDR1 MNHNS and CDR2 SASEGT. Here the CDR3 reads CASSEQRQPLSWEKLFF. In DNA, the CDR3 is TGTGCCAGCAGTGAACAGAGACAGCCATTGTCGTGGGAAAAACTGTTTTTT.

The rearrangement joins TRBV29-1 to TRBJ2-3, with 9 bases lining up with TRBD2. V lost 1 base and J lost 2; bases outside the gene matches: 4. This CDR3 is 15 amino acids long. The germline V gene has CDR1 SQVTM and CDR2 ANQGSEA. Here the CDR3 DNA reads TGCAGCGTTGAAGGAGTAGCGGGAGACACAGATACGCAGTATTTT. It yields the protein CSVEGVAGDTDTQYF.

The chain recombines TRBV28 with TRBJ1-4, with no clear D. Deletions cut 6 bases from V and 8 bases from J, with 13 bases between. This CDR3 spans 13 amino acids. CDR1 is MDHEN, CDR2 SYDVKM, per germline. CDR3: CASRTPAGEKLFF. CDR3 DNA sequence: TGTGCCAGCAGAACTCCAGCGGGGGAAAAACTGTTTTTT. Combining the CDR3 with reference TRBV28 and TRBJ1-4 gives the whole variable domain DVKVTQSSRYLVKRTGEKVFLECVQDMDHENMFWYRQDPGLGLRLIYFSYDVKMKEKGDIPEGYSVSREKKERFSLILESASTNQTSMYLCASRTPAGEKLFFGSGTQLSVL.

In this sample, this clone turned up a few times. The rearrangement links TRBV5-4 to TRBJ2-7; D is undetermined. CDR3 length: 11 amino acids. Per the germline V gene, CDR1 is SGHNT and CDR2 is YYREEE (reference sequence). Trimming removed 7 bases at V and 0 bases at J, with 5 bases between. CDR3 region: CASGNSYEQYF. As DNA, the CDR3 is TGTGCCAGCGGCAACTCCTACGAGCAGTACTTC.

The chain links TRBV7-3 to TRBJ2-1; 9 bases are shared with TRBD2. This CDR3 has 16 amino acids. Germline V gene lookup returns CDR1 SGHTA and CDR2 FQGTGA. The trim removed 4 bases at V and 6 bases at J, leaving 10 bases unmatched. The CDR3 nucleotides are TGTGCCAGCAGCTACACCGGGACTAGCTATCGCAATGAGCAGTTCTTC. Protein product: CASSYTGTSYRNEQFF.

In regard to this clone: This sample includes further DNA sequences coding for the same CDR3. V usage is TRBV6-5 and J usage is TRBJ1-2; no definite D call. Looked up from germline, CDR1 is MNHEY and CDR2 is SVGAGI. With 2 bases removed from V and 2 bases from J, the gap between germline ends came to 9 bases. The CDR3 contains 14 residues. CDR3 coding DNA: TGTGCCAGCAGTTACACTGGAGGGAACTATGGCTACACCTTC. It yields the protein CASSYTGGNYGYTF.

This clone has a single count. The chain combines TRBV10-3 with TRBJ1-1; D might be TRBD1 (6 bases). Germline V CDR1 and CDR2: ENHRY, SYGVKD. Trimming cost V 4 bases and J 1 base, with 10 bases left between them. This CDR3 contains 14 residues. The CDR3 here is CAISAGGENTEAFF. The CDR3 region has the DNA TGTGCCATCAGTGCTGGGGGCGAGAACACTGAAGCTTTCTTT.

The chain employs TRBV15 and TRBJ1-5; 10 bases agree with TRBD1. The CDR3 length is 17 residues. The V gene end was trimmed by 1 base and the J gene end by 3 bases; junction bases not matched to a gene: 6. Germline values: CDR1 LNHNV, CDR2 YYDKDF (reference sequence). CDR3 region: CATSRGRDRGTNQPQHF. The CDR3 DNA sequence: TGTGCCACCAGCAGAGGACGGGACAGGGGCACCAATCAGCCCCAGCATTTT.

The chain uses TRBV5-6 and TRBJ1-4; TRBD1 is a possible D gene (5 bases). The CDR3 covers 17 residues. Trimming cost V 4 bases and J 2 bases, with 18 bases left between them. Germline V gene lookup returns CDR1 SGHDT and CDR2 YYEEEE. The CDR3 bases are TGTGCCAGCAGCGTAGGACACTTGCTCGGCACTAATGAAAAACTGTTTTTT. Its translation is CASSVGHLLGTNEKLFF.

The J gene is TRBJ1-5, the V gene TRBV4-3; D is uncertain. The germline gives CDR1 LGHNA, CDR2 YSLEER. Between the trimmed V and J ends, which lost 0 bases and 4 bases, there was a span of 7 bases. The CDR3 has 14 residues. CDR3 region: CASSQDQLNQPQHF. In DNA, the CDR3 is TGCGCCAGCAGCCAAGATCAGTTAAATCAGCCCCAGCATTTT.

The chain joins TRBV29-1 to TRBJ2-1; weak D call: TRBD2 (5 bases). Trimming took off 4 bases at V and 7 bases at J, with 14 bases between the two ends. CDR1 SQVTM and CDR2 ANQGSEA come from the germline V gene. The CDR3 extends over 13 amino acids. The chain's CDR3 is CSVVSPRLNEQFF. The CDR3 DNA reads TGCAGCGTTGTTTCACCCCGACTAAATGAGCAGTTCTTC.